This TCR beta chain was sequenced in a study of blood T cell repertoires in COVID-19. Study-level information: Specimens from acute and convalescent COVID-19 originated in the United States, Italy and Spain. Sources were T cells, B-cell-depleted T cells, or PBMCs; the material itself was cDNA or gDNA.

The table came from immunoSEQ multiplex PCR; TCRdb's copy has only in-frame clones and leaves some out. The sample gives around 130,000 clones, 70% to 80% of which show up once; over 6.5% is in the top ten. Material for sequencing was peripheral blood. This TCR came from a human donor in a cohort sampled during active COVID-19.

The chain's CDR3 is CASSQSRVNTEAFF. The CDR3 DNA follows: TGTGCCAGCAGCCAGTCCAGGGTGAACACTGAAGCTTTCTTT. V gene TRBV7-9 combines with J gene TRBJ1-1; the D gene is possibly TRBD1 (5 bases). V gave up 5 bases and J gave up 0 bases, with 10 bases separating them. CDR1 and CDR2 from the germline V gene are SEHNR and FQNEAQ (reference sequence). This CDR3 comprises 14 residues.